One TCR beta chain is described in this entry. Its antigen remains undetermined. No much larger clone exists at a distance of one base, and base qualities are not known. The time point label corresponds to: baseline before first vaccination. Vaccinee samples came from UK trials COV001 and COV002, including a single-blind randomized controlled phase 2/3 trial of AZD1222 (ChAdOx1 nCoV-19) in healthy adults. Trial participant PBMC samples were collected at day 0 and day 28 after the second dose for TCRbeta chain sequencing. Relative to germline, V is 5 bases shorter and J is 1 base shorter, with 9 bases between their ends. Measured from the cysteine to the phenylalanine, the CDR3 is 13 residues long. Just the 39-base CDR3 DNA is kept, in frame starting at base 1. CDR1 and CDR2 (MNHEY, SVGAGI) derive from the germline V gene. This sample stems from a study of T cell responses to AZD1222 COVID-19 vaccine (dated by TCRdb to the early 2020s). In terms of the full investigation: Because spike-specific TCR depth and breadth did not differ between the two schedules, AZD1222 recipients who got a second dose at roughly 4 weeks were pooled with those who got a second dose at roughly 12 weeks. Trial participants were enrolled by age into subgroups of 18-55, 56-69 and 70-plus years, and around 140, 26 and 57 TCR-sequenced participants, respectively, were included in these subgroups. TCR sequencing was performed for 230 to 250 trial participants, of whom some 200 were given two doses of AZD1222 and some 25 were given two doses of MenACWY control vaccine.

Overall results and qualifications from the work: Nearly half of unique spike-specific TCRs reportedly recognized epitopes outside regions mutated in the B.1.351 and B.1.1.7 variants. Participants were mostly white British and included more females than males, and it was suggested by the authors that clonal diversity may have been underestimated. In the small 56-69-year group, the increase in depth fell short of significance, most likely because of low power. Because no day 14 peak-response samples were available, the repertoires could be characterized only after the peak T cell response. Vaccine-associated CD4 TCRs spanned the whole spike protein, with dominant responses in regions 160-218 and 743-854. A significant rise in spike-specific TCR breadth and depth was observed after two AZD1222 doses relative to day 0 and relative to MenACWY recipients. Conclusions about previously exposed vaccinees were limited because only six AZD1222 recipients were SARS-CoV-2 seropositive at baseline.

The CDR3 regions of human TCRbeta chains were analyzed by immunosequencing. The authors' analysis ran thus. TCRs in the repertoires were matched against a reference library of SARS-CoV-2-specific TCRs that had been generated with the MIRA antigen-specificity platform. Breadth meant the fraction of unique TCRs that were SARS-CoV-2-associated, whereas depth meant the fraction of total T cells that were SARS-CoV-2-associated. Using the MIRA data, each spike-specific TCR was mapped to the spike region that the TCR reacts to and placed in a CD4 or CD8 class. Log10-transformed breadth and depth values were compared by one-way ANOVA with Sidak's multiple comparisons tests. TCRdb limited this immuneACCESS table to in-frame rearrangements with V and J called. A share of clones is missing; checked studies link under half to unresolved V genes, and the rest is unexplained. V and J calls and clone size come straight from that table; D and trimming were deduced from the DNA. The sample table holds 150,000 to 200,000 clones, of which about 85% were seen once. Clones ranked in the top ten supply 2.5% to 3% of the sample.

The rearranged chain carries TRBV6-5 and TRBJ2-7, with no reliable assignment of the D segment. The receptor was derived from an adult in good health. Sequenced material: peripheral blood, taken on day 0 of AZD1222 vaccination. The bases are TGTGCCAGCAGTCCCCGTACATCCTACGAGCAGTACTTC. Its translation reads: CASSPRTSYEQYF.